This T cell receptor beta chain was recovered during a study of T cell changes during pregnancy in multiple sclerosis. The method was immunoSEQ multiplex PCR; TCRdb's version includes in-frame clones alone and lacks a portion of them. The sample consists of tens of thousands of clones, 90% of them appearing once. CDR1 is SGHDT and CDR2 is YYEEEE in the germline V gene. V trimming: 4 bases; J trimming: 5 bases; junction bases outside the gene matches: 5. CDR3 length: 14 residues. The source is a female donor in good health, enrolled as a control in a pregnancy study. The starting material was peripheral blood, obtained after pregnancy. This chain uses TRBV5-6 with TRBJ1-2, with 10 bases matching TRBD1. This CDR3 reads CASSPDRGPYGYTF. The CDR3 region has the DNA TGTGCCAGCAGCCCCGACAGGGGGCCATATGGCTACACCTTC.